This T cell receptor (beta chain) was recorded in a study of massively parallel sequencing of T cell beta chains (dated by TCRdb to between 2009 and 2010). About the full investigation: Using 5'-RACE, Illumina short-read sequencing and a dedicated short-read assembly strategy, the study profiled the diversity of human TCR beta CDR3 in peripheral blood.

These reads were obtained on an Illumina Genome Analyzer II. Two rounds of nested PCR with TRBC1/TRBC2-specific primers produced a RACE product of about 520 bp, and the RACE product was then gel-purified. First-strand cDNA was synthesized with a TRBC-specific primer plus a template-switching oligonucleotide, by which a 5' anchor for RACE was provided. Because the RACE amplicon was too long for direct short-read sequencing, the RACE amplicon was concatemerized by ligation and sheared by sonication. PAGE was used to isolate a size fraction of 100 to 300 bp, and that fraction then underwent shotgun sequencing on the Illumina platform. Sequencing on an Illumina GAII produced 18.8 million 36-nt reads and 21.7 million 50-nt single-end reads in separate runs. Under the source paper's analysis protocol: Assembly of the pooled roughly 40 million reads was performed with iSSAKE using parameters -m 15, -o 2 and -r 0.7. Seeds for the de novo CDR3 beta assemblies came from reads aligning to the ends of Ensembl TRBV gene predictions that carried unmatched junctional bases. Clonotype abundance was estimated from the number of matching assembled contigs rather than from raw read depth. Among the assembled clonotypes, about 2,100 (about 6%) contained in-frame stop codons and were discarded, which left roughly 34,000 productive clonotypes. Of the roughly 270 unique TCR sequences obtained by Sanger sequencing of cloned RACE products, approximately 70% were also present in the Illumina assembly. Clones were called with MiXCR by TCRdb after fastp trimmed the public reads at Q25, and only in-frame beta chains were retained. For every CDR3 protein sequence, its rows merge into one entry that carries the most common genes and DNA. TCRdb, rather than the study authors, made the V and J calls. Within this sample are a few thousand distinct CDR3 sequences, with roughly 35% of them counted one time only. 2.5% to 3.5% of the sample lies in the top ten.

The donor pool comprised around 400 males and over 150 females, all aged roughly 18 to 40 years. Peripheral leukocyte polyA+ RNA was isolated from about 180 liters of pooled peripheral blood. A commercial mRNA preparation from normal human peripheral blood leukocytes, pooled from some 530 individuals, served as the starting material. With regard to this clonotype: This receptor's antigen is unknown. No base quality information exists; no much larger clone differs at one position.

Measured from the cysteine to the phenylalanine, the CDR3 is 16 residues long. The only DNA kept is the CDR3, 48 bases in frame from the first base. From V the trimming removes 2 bases and from J it removes 0 bases, while the gene matches leave 2 bases of the junction unaccounted for. Based on the germline V gene, the CDR1 and CDR2 sequences are ENHRY and SYGVKD. What the authors observed across the whole study: By subsampling, clonotype counts were shown to rise linearly with read number, indicating that sequencing depth was far from saturation. Most clonotypes (about two thirds of the roughly 30,000) were supported by a single sequence read, by which apparent diversity could in principle be inflated. The length of CDR3 beta varied from 21 to 81 nucleotides, with the peak at 45 nucleotides. TRBV usage was found to range from roughly 0.0097% for TRBV17 to 22% to 25% for TRBV20-1, and TRBJ usage was found to range from less than 2% for TRBJ2-6 to 15% to 20% for TRBJ2-1. Among 30,000 to 35,000 distinct clonotypes, single-copy clonotypes made up roughly 70% of clonotypes but only 18.8% of assemblies. Only approximately 23,000 (roughly 67%) of the clonotypes could be assigned a unique TRBV gene. Because the RNA was pooled from many donors, the results reflect population-average clonotype abundance rather than any individual repertoire. The reported gene usage frequencies may have been skewed by preferential PCR amplification of some TRBV and TRBJ sequences.

This TCR was sampled from a pool of human donors in good health; the sample was commercial RNA pooled from many donors. Sequencing used commercial RNA from peripheral blood pooled from many donors. The chain is encoded by TRBV10-3 joined to TRBJ2-7; TRBD2 aligns with 12 central bases. The DNA reads TGTGCCATCAGTGAGGGGACTAGCGGGTTCTCCTACGAGCAGTACTTC. Its protein is CAISEGTSGFSYEQYF.